This passage covers 3 T cell receptor beta chains from one sample sequenced in a study of blood T cell repertoires in COVID-19. Repertoires were generated with immunoSEQ multiplex PCR, while TCRdb's copy carries only in-frame clones and drops some. The sample consists of 150,000 to 200,000 clones, 80% to 95% of them appearing once. Sample: peripheral blood. These receptors originate from a man aged 45-65 years with acute or convalescent COVID-19.

CDR3 sequence reads: CSASERGGPGELFF. Written as DNA, the CDR3 is TGCAGTGCTAGTGAGCGGGGGGGCCCCGGGGAGCTGTTTTTT. This chain links TRBV20-1 with TRBJ2-2, with TRBD2 matching over 10 bases. The germline gives CDR1 DFQATT, CDR2 SNEGSKA (reference sequence). With 3 bases clipped from V and 6 bases from J, the junction kept 4 bases outside the gene matches. The length of the CDR3 is 14 residues.

The J gene is TRBJ2-2, the V gene TRBV11-2, with a tentative D call TRBD1 (6 bases). Germline assignment: CDR1 SGHAT and CDR2 FQNNGV. V gave up 1 base and J gave up 7 bases, with 13 bases separating them. The CDR3 consists of 15 residues. The chain's CDR3 is CASSLVQGSIGELFF. DNA of the CDR3: TGTGCCAGCAGCTTAGTACAGGGTAGTATCGGGGAGCTGTTTTTT.

The chain couples TRBV4-3 to TRBJ2-3; 7 nucleotides match TRBD1. The germline CDR1 and CDR2 sequences are LGHNA and YSLEER. This CDR3 contains 14 residues. After removal of 6 bases from V and 2 bases from J, the junction contained 5 bases not matched to a gene. The CDR3 reads CASSITGDTDTQYF. The CDR3 DNA reads as TGCGCCAGCAGTATAACAGGGGACACAGATACGCAGTATTTT.